The 26 T cell receptor beta chains below were found in one sample sequenced in a study of blood T cell repertoires in COVID-19. Assay: immunoSEQ multiplex PCR; the TCRdb copy retains only in-frame clones and omits some. The sample has roughly 69,000 clones; roughly four fifths are singletons. The sequenced material came from peripheral blood. These receptors were taken from a human donor in a cohort sampled during active COVID-19.

The chain employs TRBV24-1 and TRBJ2-5; a weak D match, TRBD1 (5 bases). The CDR3 has 13 residues. Per the germline V gene, CDR1 is KGHDR and CDR2 is SFDVKD. Trimming stripped 3 bases from V and 2 bases from J, with 6 bases between. CDR3 sequence reads: CATSDGHQETQYF. The CDR3 DNA reads TGTGCCACCAGTGATGGACATCAAGAGACCCAGTACTTC.

The V gene is TRBV15, the J gene TRBJ2-6; D uncertain. Trimming took off 3 bases at V and 0 bases at J, with 6 bases between the two ends. Germline CDR1 reads LNHNV; CDR2 reads YYDKDF (reference sequence). The CDR3 consists of 15 residues. The CDR3 sequence: CATSSYFSGANVLTF. The CDR3 DNA is TGTGCCACCAGCAGTTATTTCTCTGGGGCCAACGTCCTGACTTTC.

V usage is TRBV7-9 and J usage is TRBJ1-6, with D maybe TRBD1 (6 bases). The V end lost 4 bases, the J end lost 5 bases, and 15 bases lay between the germline ends. The CDR3 runs to 16 residues. Germline V gives CDR1 SEHNR, CDR2 FQNEAQ (reference sequence). The CDR3: CASSSGQMGDNSPLHF. The CDR3 DNA sequence: TGTGCCAGCAGCTCCGGACAGATGGGCGATAATTCACCCCTCCACTTT.

This clone is a singleton in its sample. The chain links TRBV5-5 to TRBJ2-3; D may be TRBD1 (5 bases). Trimming left V 7 bases short and J 2 bases short, with 20 bases between. Germline V gives CDR1 SGHKS, CDR2 YYEKEE (reference sequence). The CDR3 length is 16 residues. The CDR3 sequence is CASRWQPDSSTDTQYF. The CDR3 DNA reads as TGTGCCAGCCGCTGGCAACCCGACAGCTCCACAGATACGCAGTATTTT.

V usage is TRBV5-1 and J usage is TRBJ2-5; 8 bases line up with TRBD2. The germline V gene encodes CDR1 SGHRS and CDR2 YFSETQ. CDR3 size: 16 residues. V lost 4 bases, J lost 2 bases, and 10 bases stayed unmatched. Here the CDR3 reads CASSTGISGAQETQYF. The CDR3 region has the DNA TGCGCCAGCAGCACAGGAATTAGCGGGGCTCAAGAGACCCAGTACTTC.

This clone was counted between two and nine times. The chain carries TRBV2 and TRBJ2-3; possibly TRBD2 for D (6 bases). Germline V gene sequence: CDR1 SNHLY, CDR2 FYNNEI. Deletions cut 7 bases from V and 0 bases from J, with 23 bases between. This CDR3 contains 18 residues. The CDR3 region has the DNA TGTGCCAGCAAGCCCGGGACTTCGACCCGACCTAGCACAGATACGCAGTATTTT. Protein product: CASKPGTSTRPSTDTQYF.

The chain recombines TRBV28 with TRBJ2-7, with D maybe TRBD1 (5 bases). The CDR3 is 15 amino acids. The ends were cut back, 5 bases at V and 5 bases at J, with 19 bases in the middle. CDR1 and CDR2 (germline): MDHEN, SYDVKM. The DNA of the CDR3 is TGTGCCAGCAGTCACCACAGGATGGCTTTAAACGAGCAGTACTTC. It is translated as CASSHHRMALNEQYF.

This chain joins TRBV9 and TRBJ1-1; no reliable D call. This CDR3 spans 14 amino acids. Per the germline V gene, CDR1 is SGDLS and CDR2 is YYNGEE. Trimming cost V 0 bases and J 0 bases, with 6 bases left between them. Here the CDR3 reads CASSVGGMNTEAFF. CDR3 in DNA: TGTGCCAGCAGCGTAGGAGGGATGAACACTGAAGCTTTCTTT.

The chain couples TRBV2 to TRBJ2-5; no clear D gene. Germline loops: CDR1 SNHLY, CDR2 FYNNEI. With 6 bases removed from V and 5 bases from J, the gap between germline ends came to 13 bases. This CDR3 is built from 13 residues. The CDR3 sequence is CASRAQVRETQYF. CDR3 coding DNA: TGTGCCAGCAGGGCTCAGGTCCGGGAGACCCAGTACTTC.

The chain employs TRBV4-1 and TRBJ2-5; TRBD2 matches at 11 bases. The CDR3 sequence is 15 residues long. V dropped 1 base and J dropped 5; count of bases not matched to a gene: 3. Germline V CDR1 and CDR2: MGHRA, YSYEKL. This chain's CDR3 is CASSQVAGGLETQYF. The CDR3 DNA sequence: TGCGCCAGCAGCCAAGTAGCGGGGGGGCTGGAGACCCAGTACTTC.

The V call is TRBV24-1, the J call TRBJ2-6; TRBD2 matches at 8 bases. Trimming at V came to 5 bases and at J to 4 bases, leaving 3 bases not matched to a gene. The CDR3 extends over 15 amino acids. CDR1 and CDR2 from the germline V gene are KGHDR and SFDVKD. The CDR3 sequence is CATSAAGDGANVLTF. The CDR3 DNA reads as TGTGCCACCAGTGCAGCGGGGGACGGGGCCAACGTCCTGACTTTC.

The V call is TRBV3-1 (or the pseudogene TRBV3-2), the J call TRBJ2-6, with D possibly TRBD2 on 5 matching bases. The length of the CDR3 is 17 residues. The V gene lost 1 base and the J gene lost 1 base, with 11 bases spanning the gap. Germline loops: CDR1 LGHDT, CDR2 YNNKEL (reference sequence). The DNA of the CDR3 is TGTGCCAGCAGCCAAGTTTGGAGGAGTTCTGGGGCCAACGTCCTGACTTTC. Translation gives CASSQVWRSSGANVLTF.

The J gene is TRBJ1-1, the V gene TRBV6-5; 7 bases are shared with TRBD1. This CDR3 comprises 14 residues. V shed 6 bases, J shed 1 base, and the junction held 5 bases outside the gene matches. Germline loops: CDR1 MNHEY, CDR2 SVGAGI. CDR3 amino acids: CASSPGQPNTEAFF. The CDR3 region has the DNA TGTGCCAGCAGCCCGGGACAGCCGAACACTGAAGCTTTCTTT.

The chain carries TRBV7-2 and TRBJ1-5; D unclear. The length of the CDR3 is 9 residues. Germline lookup yields CDR1 SGHTA and CDR2 FQGNSA. The V end lost 11 bases, the J end lost 7 bases, and 6 bases lay between the germline ends. The CDR3 region is CASRQPQHF. The CDR3 DNA sequence: TGTGCCTCGAGACAGCCCCAGCATTTT.

The chain joins TRBV19 to TRBJ2-1; the match to TRBD2 covers 8 bases. The CDR3 runs to 15 residues. Germline assignment: CDR1 LNHDA and CDR2 SQIVND (reference sequence). With 6 bases clipped from V and 0 bases from J, the junction kept 4 bases outside the gene matches. CDR3 in DNA: TGTGCCAGTAGAACCGGGACTAGCTCCTACAATGAGCAGTTCTTC. Residues: CASRTGTSSYNEQFF.

This chain uses TRBV2 with TRBJ2-6; D might be TRBD2 (5 bases). This CDR3 comprises 15 residues. V was pared by 6 bases and J by 1 base, with 10 bases between. Per germline, CDR1 SNHLY and CDR2 FYNNEI. CDR3: CASRDFSSGANVLTF. The CDR3 region has the DNA TGTGCCAGCAGGGACTTCTCTTCTGGGGCCAACGTCCTGACTTTC.

The chain employs TRBV19 and TRBJ1-6; TRBD1 matches 7 bases. CDR1 and CDR2 (germline): LNHDA, SQIVND (reference sequence). J was trimmed by 9 bases and V by 6 bases; bases with no gene match: 11. The CDR3 is made up of 15 amino acids. The CDR3 loop is CASSLLQGPGSPLHF. The CDR3 region has the DNA TGTGCCAGTAGCCTACTACAGGGGCCAGGTTCACCCCTCCACTTT.

The chain joins TRBV5-4 to TRBJ2-2, with 9 bases fitting TRBD2. The CDR3 length is 16 residues. The ends lost 0 bases at V and 4 bases at J; junction bases unmatched: 4. The V gene's germline CDR1 is SGHNT and CDR2 YYREEE (reference sequence). This CDR3 is CASSLAAGGPTGELFF. The DNA for the CDR3 is TGTGCCAGCAGCTTGGCGGCGGGGGGGCCCACCGGGGAGCTGTTTTTT.

This sequence joins TRBV19 and TRBJ1-5; a weak D match, TRBD1 (5 bases). The V end was cut by 1 base, the J end by 4 bases, with 11 bases between. This CDR3 comprises 15 residues. CDR1 and CDR2 (germline): LNHDA, SQIVND (reference sequence). The CDR3 reads CASSIVKGSNQPQHF. Here the CDR3 DNA reads TGTGCCAGTAGTATAGTGAAGGGGTCAAATCAGCCCCAGCATTTT.

This clone was seen repeatedly, ten times or more. The chain joins TRBV5-1 to TRBJ1-2, with 8 bases that match TRBD1. Germline values: CDR1 SGHRS, CDR2 YFSETQ. The CDR3 extends over 16 amino acids. The J segment lost 3 bases and the V segment lost 4 bases, leaving 11 bases of the junction unmatched. The CDR3 DNA reads as TGCGCCAGCAGCCCTGGACAGGGCAGTGTGCACTATGGCTACACCTTC. Translation: CASSPGQGSVHYGYTF.

Concerning this clone: One end of the junction fails to match germline, which may point to a read error. V and J are TRBV7-7 and TRBJ2-7; TRBD1 matches 10 bases. This CDR3 has 14 residues. Per the germline V gene, CDR1 is SSHAT and CDR2 is FNYEAQ (reference sequence). CDR3 amino acids: CASSPGTGVYEQYF. In DNA form, the CDR3 reads TGTGCTAGCAGCCCCGGGACAGGGGTCTACGAGCAGTACTTC.

This sequence joins TRBV7-9 and TRBJ1-2, with a tentative D call TRBD1 (6 bases). Germline values: CDR1 SEHNR, CDR2 FQNEAQ (reference sequence). Trimming took off 4 bases at V and 10 bases at J, with 16 bases between the two ends. The CDR3 sequence is 13 residues long. CDR3 DNA sequence: TGTGCCAGCAGCTCTTGGACAGACTGGGACTACACCTTC. Translating gives CASSSWTDWDYTF.

CDR3 in amino acids: CASSVAASGGPNEQFF. CDR3 coding DNA: TGTGCCAGCAGCGTAGCGGCTAGCGGGGGCCCCAATGAGCAGTTCTTC. The genes are TRBV9 and TRBJ2-1, with TRBD2 identical over 10 bases. After removal of 0 bases from V and 6 bases from J, the junction contained 6 bases not matched to a gene. CDR1 and CDR2 from the germline V gene are SGDLS and YYNGEE. The CDR3 has 16 residues.

This sequence joins TRBV29-1 and TRBJ1-4; TRBD1 matches at 7 bases. Germline loops: CDR1 SQVTM, CDR2 ANQGSEA. The CDR3 extends over 13 amino acids. V gave up 6 bases and J gave up 8 bases; unmatched junction bases: 9. The DNA for the CDR3 is TGCAGCGTCTACCCAGGACAGGACGAAAAACTGTTTTTT. This codes for CSVYPGQDEKLFF.

The CDR3, as DNA: TGTGCCAGCAGCGGACAGGTACCCTACGAGCAGTACTTC. Its protein product is CASSGQVPYEQYF. The chain links TRBV28 to TRBJ2-7; 7 nucleotides agree with TRBD1. Trimming removed 6 bases from V and 2 bases from J; junction bases left unmatched: 4. This CDR3 has 13 residues. Germline V lookup: CDR1 MDHEN, CDR2 SYDVKM.

The rearrangement links TRBV9 to TRBJ1-2; 12 bases are shared with TRBD1. CDR3 length: 14 amino acids. From germline, CDR1 is SGDLS and CDR2 YYNGEE. The ends lost 5 bases at V and 7 bases at J; junction bases unmatched: 6. CDR3 region: CASSPGTGGFGYTF. The CDR3 coding sequence is TGTGCCAGCAGTCCCGGGACAGGGGGCTTTGGCTACACCTTC.